Each of the 27 T cell receptor beta chains below was sequenced from the same sample in a study of shared clonotypes between healthy human individuals. Sequencing used immunoSEQ multiplex PCR; TCRdb keeps in-frame clones, though not all of them. The sample shows about 750,000 clones, 80% to 95% of them seen only once. Only CD45RO-negative cells positively selected for CCR7 counted as naive CD8 cells, so terminally differentiated effector memory CD45RA+ cells were excluded. Sequenced material: naive CD8+ T cells sorted from blood. The receptors shown here come from a man aged 30 to 45 in good health.

V and J are TRBV6-5 and TRBJ2-1; TRBD1 matches at 8 bases. This CDR3 is built from 12 residues. CDR1 and CDR2 from the germline V gene are MNHEY and SVGAGI. Trimming took 7 bases from V and 10 from J; bases not matched to a gene: 6. The CDR3 spells CASTQGAGEQFF. In DNA form, the CDR3 reads TGTGCCAGCACCCAGGGGGCTGGGGAGCAGTTCTTC.

The chain is built from TRBV19 and TRBJ2-7; TRBD2 agrees at 8 bases. Germline trimming cut 4 bases from V and 3 bases from J; bases unmatched to any gene: 5. The CDR3 is 14 residues long. The germline V gene has CDR1 LNHDA and CDR2 SQIVND (reference sequence). CDR3 coding DNA: TGTGCCAGTAGTAACGGGACTAGGTTCTACGAGCAGTACTTC. Its protein is CASSNGTRFYEQYF. Looking up the rest from reference TRBV19 and TRBJ2-7 gives the full variable domain: DGGITQSPKYLFRKEGQNVTLSCEQNLNHDAMYWYRQDPGQGLRLIYYSQIVNDFQKGDIAEGYSVSREKKESFPLTVTSAQKNPTAFYLCASSNGTRFYEQYFGPGTRLTVT.

V is TRBV10-2 and J is TRBJ2-1; no clear D gene. This CDR3 has 12 residues. Per the germline V gene, CDR1 is WSHSY and CDR2 is SAAADI. Trimming removed 8 bases at V and 6 bases at J, with 11 bases between. CDR3 coding DNA: TGCGCCAGCGAAGGTAGCCTCAATGAGCAGTTCTTC. Translation: CASEGSLNEQFF.

This chain uses TRBV5-6 with TRBJ1-4; D not resolved. The CDR3 is made up of 14 amino acids. Trimming took off 0 bases at V and 2 bases at J, with 5 bases between the two ends. Germline CDR1 SGHDT, CDR2 YYEEEE. DNA of the CDR3: TGTGCCAGCAGCTTGGGGGATACTAATGAAAAACTGTTTTTT. Its translation is CASSLGDTNEKLFF.

V is TRBV2 and J is TRBJ1-1; 8 bases fit TRBD1. The trim removed 8 bases at V and 2 bases at J, leaving 7 bases unmatched. The CDR3 runs 14 residues. Germline CDR1 is SNHLY and CDR2 is FYNNEI. This CDR3 is CASDRDRGNTEAFF. DNA of the CDR3: TGTGCCAGCGACCGAGACAGGGGCAACACTGAAGCTTTCTTT.

The chain carries TRBV30 and TRBJ2-5; 9 bases align to TRBD2. The CDR3 length is 15 residues. Germline V gene sequence: CDR1 GTSNPN, CDR2 SVGIG (reference sequence). J gave up 1 base and V 6 bases, and 9 bases lay outside the gene matches. Here the CDR3 DNA reads TGTGCCTGCACTGCCGGGACTAGCATCCAAGAGACCCAGTACTTC. Protein: CACTAGTSIQETQYF.

The rearrangement links TRBV6-1 to TRBJ1-2; the D gene is possibly TRBD1 (5 bases). In germline, CDR1 is MNHNS, CDR2 SASEGT. Between the trimmed V and J ends, which lost 5 bases and 1 base, there was a span of 11 bases. This CDR3 is 14 amino acids long. Here the CDR3 reads CASSRGPDNYGYTF. CDR3 in DNA: TGTGCCAGCAGTCGGGGACCGGATAACTATGGCTACACCTTC.

The V and J genes are TRBV7-9 and TRBJ2-3; 10 bases are shared with TRBD1. The CDR3 runs 17 residues. V lost 5 bases and J lost 4; bases outside the gene matches: 12. In germline, CDR1 is SEHNR, CDR2 FQNEAQ (reference sequence). The CDR3 is CASSPPGTGDGADTQYF. CDR3 bases: TGTGCCAGCAGCCCCCCAGGGACAGGGGATGGGGCAGATACGCAGTATTTT.

As to this clone: A much bigger clone sits one base away, suggesting this may be a read error. Distinct nucleotide sequences in the sample also encode this CDR3. This chain uses TRBV9 with TRBJ2-1; D unresolved. Germline CDR1 reads SGDLS; CDR2 reads YYNGEE. The CDR3 has 10 amino acids. V was pared by 7 bases and J by 5 bases, with 4 bases between. CDR3: CASGNNEQFF. DNA of the CDR3: TGTGCCAGCGGTAACAATGAGCAGTTCTTC.

V and J are TRBV11-2 and TRBJ2-1; 10 positions match TRBD2. This CDR3 is 17 amino acids long. CDR1 is SGHAT and CDR2 is FQNNGV in the germline V gene. V was clipped by 0 bases and J by 9 bases; unmatched bases: 11. The CDR3 here is CASSLDLSSGSIGEQFF. The DNA for the CDR3 is TGTGCCAGCAGCTTAGATCTGTCTAGCGGGAGTATAGGTGAGCAGTTCTTC.

This clone is a singleton in its sample. The CDR3 protein is CASSHRGGNEQYF. The CDR3 DNA is TGTGCCAGCAGTCACAGGGGGGGAAACGAGCAGTACTTC. The chain carries TRBV28 and TRBJ2-7; maybe TRBD1 (8 bases). The germline CDR1 and CDR2 sequences are MDHEN and SYDVKM. Deletions cut 5 bases from V and 5 bases from J, with 13 bases between. CDR3 length: 13 amino acids.

The V gene is TRBV30, the J gene TRBJ2-7; 7 nucleotides agree with TRBD2. Germline CDR1 and CDR2: GTSNPN and SVGIG (reference sequence). V was clipped by 3 bases and J by 0 bases; unmatched bases: 5. This CDR3 is 14 amino acids long. The chain's CDR3 is CAWSLADFSYEQYF. In DNA form, the CDR3 reads TGTGCCTGGAGCCTAGCGGATTTCTCCTACGAGCAGTACTTC.

The V and J genes are TRBV11-2 and TRBJ2-5; 7 bases align to TRBD1. The CDR3 is 15 amino acids. Trimming removed 0 bases from V and 3 bases from J; junction bases left unmatched: 4. Germline values: CDR1 SGHAT, CDR2 FQNNGV. The CDR3 nucleotides read TGTGCCAGCAGCTTAGATTGGGGGACAGAAGAGACCCAGTACTTC. It specifies CASSLDWGTEETQYF.

The CDR3 sequence: CSVQGAEYEQYF. CDR3 bases: TGCAGCGTACAGGGGGCCGAATACGAGCAGTACTTC. The chain employs TRBV29-1 and TRBJ2-7; 9 nucleotides match TRBD1. V shed 6 bases and J 4 bases; nucleotides not matched to a gene: 4. The germline V gene has CDR1 SQVTM and CDR2 ANQGSEA. This CDR3 comprises 12 residues.

The CDR3 bases are TGTGCCAGTAGGTTTTGGGAGGGCCCCGGGGAGCTGTTTTTT. This codes for CASRFWEGPGELFF. The chain carries TRBV19 and TRBJ2-2; 7 bases agree with TRBD2. The CDR3 is 14 amino acids. The ends lost 6 bases at V and 6 bases at J; junction bases unmatched: 7. CDR1 is LNHDA and CDR2 is SQIVND in the germline V gene (reference sequence).

The chain links TRBV15 to TRBJ1-5; D is undetermined. Trimming left V 3 bases short and J 2 bases short, with 14 bases between. CDR1 is LNHNV and CDR2 is YYDKDF in the germline V gene (reference sequence). The CDR3 is 16 residues long. In nucleotides, the CDR3 is TGTGCCACCAGCAGTATGGACCGCGCGGGCAATCAGCCCCAGCATTTT. As protein: CATSSMDRAGNQPQHF.

About this clone itself: A read error may explain this, as a much larger clone is one base away. The genes are TRBV27 and TRBJ1-5, with a weak D call TRBD1 (5 bases). Germline V lookup: CDR1 MNHEY, CDR2 SMNVEV (reference sequence). CDR3 size: 14 residues. V gave up 2 bases and J gave up 4 bases, with 9 bases separating them. The CDR3 nucleotides read TGTGCCAGCAGTTTAGAGCCAGGGAATCAGCCCCAGCATTTT. It is translated as CASSLEPGNQPQHF.

The chain has TRBV7-8 and TRBJ2-2; 9 positions agree with TRBD2. Germline lookup yields CDR1 SGHVS and CDR2 FQNEAQ. After removal of 5 bases from V and 3 bases from J, the junction contained 10 bases not matched to a gene. The CDR3 sequence is 17 residues long. The CDR3 here is CASSPRSGRSYTGELFF. CDR3 coding DNA: TGTGCCAGCAGCCCTCGTAGCGGGAGATCGTACACCGGGGAGCTGTTTTTT. Supplemented by reference TRBV7-8 and TRBJ2-2, the full variable domain reads GAGVSQSPRYKVAKRGQDVALRCDPISGHVSLFWYQQALGQGPEFLTYFQNEAQLDKSGLPSDRFFAERPEGSVSTLKIQRTQQEDSAVYLCASSPRSGRSYTGELFFGEGSRLTVL.

This sequence joins TRBV4-1 and TRBJ1-2; possibly TRBD1 for D (6 bases). This CDR3 has 16 residues. Between the trimmed V and J ends, which lost 4 bases and 6 bases, there was a span of 21 bases. Germline V gene sequence: CDR1 MGHRA, CDR2 YSYEKL. As DNA, the CDR3 is TGCGCCAGCAGCCTCAAATCAACAGGGCCCCGTGATGGCTACACCTTC. Amino acid sequence: CASSLKSTGPRDGYTF.

The J gene is TRBJ2-1, the V gene TRBV27; no definite D call. CDR1 MNHEY and CDR2 SMNVEV come from the germline V gene (reference sequence). This CDR3 has 17 amino acids. Deletions cut 0 bases from V and 0 bases from J, with 12 bases between. The CDR3 is CASSLSQRTSSYNEQFF. The DNA of the CDR3 is TGTGCCAGCAGTTTATCACAGCGAACGAGCTCCTACAATGAGCAGTTCTTC.

The chain uses TRBV6-1 and TRBJ2-7; the match to TRBD2 covers 9 bases. CDR1 and CDR2 from the germline V gene are MNHNS and SASEGT. The CDR3 sequence is 16 residues long. V dropped 2 bases and J dropped 6; count of bases not matched to a gene: 11. The CDR3 region has the DNA TGTGCCAGCAGTGAACCGGTTTTAGCGGGAGCTAGCGAGCAGTACTTC. Its protein is CASSEPVLAGASEQYF.

The chain couples TRBV10-3 to TRBJ2-3; 12 positions match TRBD1. V trimming: 3 bases; J trimming: 4 bases; junction bases outside the gene matches: 5. The length of the CDR3 is 16 residues. The germline gives CDR1 ENHRY, CDR2 SYGVKD. The CDR3 region has the DNA TGTGCCATCAGTGACAGGGACAGGGGGCCGTCAGATACGCAGTATTTT. Its translation: CAISDRDRGPSDTQYF.

This rearrangement joins TRBV11-1 to TRBJ2-1, with 14 bases matching TRBD2. CDR1 is SGHAT and CDR2 is FQDESV in the germline V gene (reference sequence). V lost 5 bases to trimming and J lost 2 bases; unmatched junction nucleotides: 2. The length of the CDR3 is 16 residues. Here the CDR3 reads CASSGLAGGAYNEQFF. In DNA, the CDR3 is TGTGCCAGCAGCGGACTAGCGGGAGGCGCCTACAATGAGCAGTTCTTC.

The V gene is TRBV5-1, the J gene TRBJ1-1; D gene uncertain. The length of the CDR3 is 14 residues. Per germline, CDR1 SGHRS and CDR2 YFSETQ. Trimming removed 6 bases from V and 1 base from J, with 13 bases in between. The CDR3 region is CASTFRSGNTEAFF. CDR3 nucleotides: TGCGCCAGCACCTTTCGAAGTGGGAACACTGAAGCTTTCTTT.

The CDR3 loop reads CASSYSLAGADGYTF. The CDR3 DNA reads as TGTGCCAGCAGTTACTCTCTGGCGGGGGCGGATGGCTACACCTTC. The rearrangement links TRBV6-5 to TRBJ1-2, with a weak D call TRBD1 (6 bases). CDR3 length: 15 amino acids. Between the trimmed V and J ends, which lost 0 bases and 6 bases, there was a span of 14 bases. CDR1 and CDR2 from the germline V gene are MNHEY and SVGAGI.

This clone was counted a single time. One junction end does not reproduce the germline sequence, and a read error may be involved. The V and J genes are TRBV7-6 and TRBJ2-7; 10 positions match TRBD2. Germline CDR1 reads SGHVS; CDR2 reads FNYEAQ. This CDR3 has 16 amino acids. The CDR3 sequence is CAGSWEIAGGLYEQYF. The CDR3 nucleotides read TGTGCCGGCAGCTGGGAAATAGCGGGAGGACTCTACGAGCAGTACTTC.

V gene TRBV29-1 combines with J gene TRBJ2-2, with D perhaps matching TRBD2 (5 bases). Trimming removed 6 bases at V and 0 bases at J, with 17 bases between. The CDR3 runs 16 residues. Germline CDR1 SQVTM, CDR2 ANQGSEA. The CDR3 bases are TGCAGCGTGTTCTCCTCTAGCAGAACGAACACCGGGGAGCTGTTTTTT. It yields the protein CSVFSSSRTNTGELFF.